Following are 10 T cell receptor beta chains from one sample sequenced in a study of blood T cell repertoires in COVID-19. Profiled with immunoSEQ multiplex PCR; TCRdb holds only in-frame clones, not every one. Here the sample spans more than 85,000 clones, around 74% being singletons. Input material: peripheral blood. Receptors originate from a woman aged 60 to 75 with acute or convalescent COVID-19.

The chain employs TRBV20-1 and TRBJ1-5; a possible D gene is TRBD1 (6 bases). Germline assignment: CDR1 DFQATT and CDR2 SNEGSKA (reference sequence). The V gene lost 3 bases and the J gene lost 4 bases, with 22 bases spanning the gap. This CDR3 is built from 17 residues. CDR3 sequence: CSASNPIGQRRNQPQHF. The CDR3 coding sequence is TGCAGTGCTAGTAACCCAATCGGACAGCGGAGAAATCAGCCCCAGCATTTT.

The chain links TRBV24-1 to TRBJ1-1; 7 bases line up with TRBD1. The V segment lost 3 bases and the J segment 4 bases; nucleotides outside the gene matches: 1. CDR3 length: 13 residues. Germline CDR1 is KGHDR and CDR2 is SFDVKD. This CDR3 is CATSDRQGTEAFF. The CDR3 region has the DNA TGTGCCACCAGTGATCGACAGGGCACTGAAGCTTTCTTT.

The V call is TRBV5-4, the J call TRBJ1-2; no definite D call. Trimming left V 0 bases short and J 4 bases short, with 10 bases between. This CDR3 has 14 amino acids. The germline gives CDR1 SGHNT, CDR2 YYREEE (reference sequence). The CDR3 DNA sequence: TGTGCCAGCAGCTTGGTTGGCAGGTCCTATGGCTACACCTTC. It yields the protein CASSLVGRSYGYTF.

The rearrangement joins TRBV27 to TRBJ1-4; 7 bases fit TRBD1. The germline gives CDR1 MNHEY, CDR2 SMNVEV (reference sequence). CDR3 length: 14 amino acids. J gave up 5 bases and V 6 bases, and 6 bases lay outside the gene matches. The CDR3 sequence is CASRTGQANEKLFF. In nucleotides, the CDR3 is TGTGCCAGCAGAACCGGACAGGCCAATGAAAAACTGTTTTTT.

This chain joins TRBV6-1 and TRBJ2-7; 7 nucleotides match TRBD1. Germline CDR1 MNHNS, CDR2 SASEGT. Trimming at V came to 3 bases and at J to 7 bases, leaving 9 bases not matched to a gene. The CDR3 has 14 residues. The CDR3 spells CASSDDREDTEQYF. Written as DNA, the CDR3 is TGTGCCAGCAGTGACGACAGGGAAGATACGGAGCAGTACTTC.

V and J are TRBV4-1 and TRBJ1-4; D is possibly TRBD1 (6 bases). V was shortened by 4 bases and J by 3 bases, with 15 bases between the two germline ends. CDR1 MGHRA and CDR2 YSYEKL come from the germline V gene. The CDR3 length is 16 residues. The CDR3 reads CASSLHPQGSNEKLFF. Here the CDR3 DNA reads TGCGCCAGCAGCCTTCACCCCCAGGGGTCTAATGAAAAACTGTTTTTT.

This rearrangement joins TRBV14 to TRBJ1-6, with D uncertain. The CDR3 contains 14 residues. Germline CDR1 and CDR2: SGHDN and FVKESK. V was shortened by 4 bases and J by 9 bases, with 13 bases between the two germline ends. In DNA form, the CDR3 reads TGTGCCAGCAGCCCAACTCGGGGAGGTTCACCCCTCCACTTT. This encodes CASSPTRGGSPLHF.

This chain links TRBV7-8 with TRBJ2-7; TRBD1 aligns across 9 bases. The CDR3 sequence is 13 residues long. From germline, CDR1 is SGHVS and CDR2 FQNEAQ. V was clipped by 5 bases and J by 4 bases; unmatched bases: 3. The CDR3 bases are TGTGCCAGCAGCGTCGGACAGGGGTACGAGCAGTACTTC. This codes for CASSVGQGYEQYF.

This clone was observed a handful of times. CDR3 DNA: TGTGCCAGCAGCCAAGGGGACACTAGGCATGGCTACACCTTC. This encodes CASSQGDTRHGYTF. The chain combines TRBV28 with TRBJ1-2, with D maybe TRBD1 (6 bases). The CDR3 extends over 14 amino acids. With 6 bases removed from V and 6 bases from J, the gap between germline ends came to 17 bases. CDR1 and CDR2 (germline): MDHEN, SYDVKM.

The J gene is TRBJ1-2, the V gene TRBV7-8; D is unresolved. V dropped 5 bases and J dropped 7 bases, with 11 bases sitting between them. The germline CDR1 and CDR2 sequences are SGHVS and FQNEAQ. This CDR3 is built from 12 residues. The CDR3 region is CASSPQYLGYTF. The CDR3 DNA reads as TGTGCCAGCAGCCCTCAGTATCTTGGCTACACCTTC.